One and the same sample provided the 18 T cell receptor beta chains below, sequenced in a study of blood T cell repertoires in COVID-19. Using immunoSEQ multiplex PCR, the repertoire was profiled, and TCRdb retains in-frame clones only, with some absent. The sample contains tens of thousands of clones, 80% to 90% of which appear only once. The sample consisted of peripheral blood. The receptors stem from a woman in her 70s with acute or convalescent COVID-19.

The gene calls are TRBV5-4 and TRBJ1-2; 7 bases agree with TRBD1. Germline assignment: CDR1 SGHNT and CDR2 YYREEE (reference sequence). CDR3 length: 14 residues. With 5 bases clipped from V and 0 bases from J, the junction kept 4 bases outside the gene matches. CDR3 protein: CASRGTDANYGYTF. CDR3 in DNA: TGTGCCAGCAGAGGGACAGACGCTAACTATGGCTACACCTTC.

Written as DNA, the CDR3 is TGTGCCAGCAGACCACGACAGGACCCACACTATGGCTACACCTTC. Amino acids: CASRPRQDPHYGYTF. The V call is TRBV5-4, the J call TRBJ1-2; the D gene is possibly TRBD1 (6 bases). CDR3 size: 15 residues. Germline CDR1 is SGHNT and CDR2 is YYREEE (reference sequence). The V end lost 5 bases, the J end lost 3 bases, and 17 bases lay between the germline ends.

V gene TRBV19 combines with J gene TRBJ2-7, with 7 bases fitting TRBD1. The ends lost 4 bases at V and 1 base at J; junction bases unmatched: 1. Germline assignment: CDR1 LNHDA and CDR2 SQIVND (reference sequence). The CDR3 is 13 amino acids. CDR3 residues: CASSTGGSYEQYF. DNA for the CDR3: TGTGCCAGTAGTACAGGGGGATCCTACGAGCAGTACTTC.

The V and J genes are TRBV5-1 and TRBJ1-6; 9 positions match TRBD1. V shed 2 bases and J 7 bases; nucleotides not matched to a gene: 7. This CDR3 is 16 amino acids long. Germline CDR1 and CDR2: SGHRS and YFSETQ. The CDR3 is CASSFTGGAWNSPLHF. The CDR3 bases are TGCGCCAGCAGCTTTACAGGGGGCGCCTGGAATTCACCCCTCCACTTT.

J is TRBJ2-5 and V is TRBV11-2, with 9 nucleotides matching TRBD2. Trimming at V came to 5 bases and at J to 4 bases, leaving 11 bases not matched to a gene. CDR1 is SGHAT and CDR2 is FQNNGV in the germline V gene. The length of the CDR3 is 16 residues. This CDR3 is CASSVGGGALVETQYF. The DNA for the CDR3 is TGTGCCAGCAGCGTAGGCGGGGGGGCCCTGGTAGAGACCCAGTACTTC.

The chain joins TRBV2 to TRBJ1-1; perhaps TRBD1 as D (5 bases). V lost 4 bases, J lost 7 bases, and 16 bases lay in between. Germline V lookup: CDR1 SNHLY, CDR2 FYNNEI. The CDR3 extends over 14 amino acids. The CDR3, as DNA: TGTGCCAGCAGTGCGGCCCCAGGGTCAGGTGAAGCTTTCTTT. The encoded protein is CASSAAPGSGEAFF. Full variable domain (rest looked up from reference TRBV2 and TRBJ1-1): EPEVTQTPSHQVTQMGQEVILRCVPISNHLYFYWYRQILGQKVEFLVSFYNNEISEKSEIFDDQFSVERPDGSNFTLKIRSTKLEDSAMYFCASSAAPGSGEAFFGQGTRLTVV.

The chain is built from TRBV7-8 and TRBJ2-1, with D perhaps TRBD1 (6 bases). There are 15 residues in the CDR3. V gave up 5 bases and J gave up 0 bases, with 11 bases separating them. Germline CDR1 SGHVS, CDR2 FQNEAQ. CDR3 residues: CASSTRQDSYNEQFF. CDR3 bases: TGTGCCAGCAGCACCCGACAGGACTCCTACAATGAGCAGTTCTTC. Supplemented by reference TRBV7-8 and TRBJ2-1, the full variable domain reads GAGVSQSPRYKVAKRGQDVALRCDPISGHVSLFWYQQALGQGPEFLTYFQNEAQLDKSGLPSDRFFAERPEGSVSTLKIQRTQQEDSAVYLCASSTRQDSYNEQFFGPGTRLTVL.

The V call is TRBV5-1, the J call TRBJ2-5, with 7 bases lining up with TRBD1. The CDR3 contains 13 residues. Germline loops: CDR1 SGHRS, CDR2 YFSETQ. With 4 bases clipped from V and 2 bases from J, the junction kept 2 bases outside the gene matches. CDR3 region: CASSRDRQETQYF. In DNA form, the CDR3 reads TGCGCCAGCAGCCGGGACAGACAAGAGACCCAGTACTTC.

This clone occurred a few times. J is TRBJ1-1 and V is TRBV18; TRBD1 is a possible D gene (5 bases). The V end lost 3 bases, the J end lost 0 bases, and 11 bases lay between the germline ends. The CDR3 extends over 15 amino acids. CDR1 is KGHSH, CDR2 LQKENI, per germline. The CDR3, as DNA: TGTGCCAGCTCACCGACAGACAGTATGAACACTGAAGCTTTCTTT. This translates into CASSPTDSMNTEAFF. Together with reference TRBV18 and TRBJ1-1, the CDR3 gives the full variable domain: NAGVMQNPRHLVRRRGQEARLRCSPMKGHSHVYWYRQLPEEGLKFMVYLQKENIIDESGMPKERFSAEFPKEGPSILRIQQVVRGDSAAYFCASSPTDSMNTEAFFGQGTRLTVV.

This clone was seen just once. CDR3 loop: CASSLGAKEQYF. The DNA of the CDR3 is TGTGCCAGCAGCTTGGGGGCGAAAGAGCAGTACTTC. This rearrangement joins TRBV5-6 to TRBJ2-7; no definite D call. The CDR3 is 12 residues long. Trimming shortened V by 0 bases and J by 7 bases, and 8 bases separated the two germline ends. Germline V gives CDR1 SGHDT, CDR2 YYEEEE.

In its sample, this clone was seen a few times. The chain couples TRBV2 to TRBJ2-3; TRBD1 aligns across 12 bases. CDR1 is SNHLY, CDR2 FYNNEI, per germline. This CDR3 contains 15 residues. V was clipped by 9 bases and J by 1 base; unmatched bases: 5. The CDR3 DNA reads TGTGCCAGTAAAGGGACAGGGGGCCGCACAGATACGCAGTATTTT. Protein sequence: CASKGTGGRTDTQYF.

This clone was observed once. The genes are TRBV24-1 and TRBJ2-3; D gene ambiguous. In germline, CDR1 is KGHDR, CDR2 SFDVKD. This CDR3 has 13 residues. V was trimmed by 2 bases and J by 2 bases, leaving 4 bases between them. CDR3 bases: TGTGCCACCAGTGATTCTAACACAGATACGCAGTATTTT. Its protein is CATSDSNTDTQYF.

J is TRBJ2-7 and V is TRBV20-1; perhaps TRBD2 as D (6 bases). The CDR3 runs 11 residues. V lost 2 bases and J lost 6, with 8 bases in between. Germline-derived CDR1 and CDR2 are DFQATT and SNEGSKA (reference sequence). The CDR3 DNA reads TGCAGTGCTAGACTAGCGAGCGAGCAGTACTTC. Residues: CSARLASEQYF.

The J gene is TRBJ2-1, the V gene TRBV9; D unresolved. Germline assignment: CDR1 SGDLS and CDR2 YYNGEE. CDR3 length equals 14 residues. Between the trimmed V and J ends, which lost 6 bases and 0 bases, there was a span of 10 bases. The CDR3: CASTPYLSYNEQFF. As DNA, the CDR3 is TGTGCCAGCACCCCCTACCTCTCCTACAATGAGCAGTTCTTC.

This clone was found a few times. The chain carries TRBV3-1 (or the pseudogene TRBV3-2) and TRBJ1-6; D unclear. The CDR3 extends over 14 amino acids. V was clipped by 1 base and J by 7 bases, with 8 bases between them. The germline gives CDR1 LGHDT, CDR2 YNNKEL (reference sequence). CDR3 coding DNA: TGTGCCAGCAGCCAAGGTCCCAGAAATTCACCCCTCCACTTT. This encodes CASSQGPRNSPLHF.

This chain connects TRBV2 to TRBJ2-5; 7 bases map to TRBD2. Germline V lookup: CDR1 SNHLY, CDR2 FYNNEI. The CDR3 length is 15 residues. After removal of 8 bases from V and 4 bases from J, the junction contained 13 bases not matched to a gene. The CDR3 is CASWAWEGHAETQYF. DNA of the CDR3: TGTGCCAGCTGGGCGTGGGAGGGCCATGCAGAGACCCAGTACTTC.

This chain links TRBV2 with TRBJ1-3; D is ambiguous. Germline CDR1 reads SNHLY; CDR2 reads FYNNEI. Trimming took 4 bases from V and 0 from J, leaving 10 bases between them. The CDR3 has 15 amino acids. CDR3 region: CASSAIEVSGNTIYF. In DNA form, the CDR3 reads TGTGCCAGCAGTGCGATAGAGGTCTCTGGAAACACCATATATTTT.

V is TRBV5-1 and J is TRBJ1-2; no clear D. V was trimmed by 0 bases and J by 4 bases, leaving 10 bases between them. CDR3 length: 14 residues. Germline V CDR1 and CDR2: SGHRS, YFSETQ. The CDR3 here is CASSLGATPYGYTF. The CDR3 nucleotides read TGCGCCAGCAGCTTGGGTGCGACACCCTATGGCTACACCTTC.